What follows are 21 T cell receptor beta chains derived from one specimen sequenced in a study of blood T cells in healthy people across ages. Primed by a sample-barcoded 5' primer and a J-beta primer mix, a second PCR proceeded for 7 to 11 cycles. TCRdb reprocessed the 5' RACE reads with MiXCR, giving one entry per CDR3 protein. This sample has roughly 2 million distinct CDR3 sequences, with roughly 49% found just once. The sequenced sample was blood. These TCRs come from a woman between 40 and 50 years old in good health.

This clonotype has only a few counts. V and J are TRBV4-3 and TRBJ2-1; D unresolved. Trimming removed 0 bases at V and 4 bases at J, with 10 bases between. The CDR3 sequence is 15 residues long. Germline lookup yields CDR1 LGHNA and CDR2 YSLEER. DNA for the CDR3: TGCGCCAGCAGCCAAGATCAGCAGAGATACAATGAGCAGTTCTTC. It yields the protein CASSQDQQRYNEQFF.

This chain uses TRBV20-1 with TRBJ2-1; 9 bases are shared with TRBD2. The J call is uncertain, as TRBJ2-7 better fits the DNA end. CDR1 and CDR2 from the germline V gene are DFQATT and SNEGSKA (reference sequence). The CDR3 has 16 residues. This CDR3 is CSAPLLASGDYNEQYF. DNA of the CDR3: TGCAGTGCGCCGCTCCTGGCTAGCGGGGACTACAATGAGCAGTACTTC.

CDR3 DNA sequence: TGCAGTGCTCTGAACCAGAGCTCCTACAATGAGCAGTACTTC. Protein product: CSALNQSSYNEQYF. This chain links TRBV20-1 with TRBJ2-1, with D hard to call. The end of the DNA aligns better with TRBJ2-7, so the J call may be wrong. CDR3 length: 14 amino acids. The germline CDR1 and CDR2 sequences are DFQATT and SNEGSKA (reference sequence).

The gene calls are TRBV7-2 and TRBJ1-1, with D unclear. The V gene's germline CDR1 is SGHTA and CDR2 FQGNSA. The CDR3 extends over 13 amino acids. The ends were cut back, 1 base at V and 5 bases at J, with 8 bases in the middle. CDR3 protein: CASSLERRTEAFF. CDR3 DNA: TGTGCCAGCAGCTTAGAACGGAGGACTGAAGCTTTCTTT.

The chain links TRBV20-1 to TRBJ2-5; D not resolved. This CDR3 has 13 amino acids. Per the germline V gene, CDR1 is DFQATT and CDR2 is SNEGSKA (reference sequence). Trimming removed 7 bases from V and 1 base from J, with 13 bases in between. The CDR3: CSVVFGLQETQYF. The CDR3 DNA reads as TGCAGTGTTGTGTTTGGTCTCCAAGAGACCCAGTACTTC.

The chain combines TRBV7-2 with TRBJ2-3, with D possibly being TRBD1 or TRBD2 (5 bases each). Trimming cost V 10 bases and J 0 bases, with 17 bases left between them. From germline, CDR1 is SGHTA and CDR2 FQGNSA. The CDR3 has 15 residues. As DNA, the CDR3 is TGTGCCACTGCCCTTGGGGGTACTAGCACAGATACGCAGTATTTT. Protein product: CATALGGTSTDTQYF.

This clonotype was counted between two and nine times. The chain carries TRBV20-1 and TRBJ2-1; D is uncertain. CDR3 length: 17 amino acids. Germline loops: CDR1 DFQATT, CDR2 SNEGSKA (reference sequence). V lost 0 bases, J lost 4 bases, and 19 bases lay in between. Here the CDR3 DNA reads TGCAGTGCTAGAGACCTCCCAGACTGGCGTGGGTACAATGAGCAGTTCTTC. It is translated as CSARDLPDWRGYNEQFF.

This clonotype was seen only a few times. The chain has TRBV29-1 and TRBJ1-1, with D tentatively TRBD1 (5 bases). Germline V lookup: CDR1 SQVTM, CDR2 ANQGSEA. The CDR3 is 14 residues long. V lost 3 bases to trimming and J lost 8 bases, with 19 bases between them. The CDR3 region is CSVEWWGSNAEAFF. In DNA form, the CDR3 reads TGCAGCGTTGAGTGGTGGGGCTCTAACGCGGAAGCTTTCTTT. The full variable domain, its missing parts supplied by reference TRBV29-1 and TRBJ1-1, is SAVISQKPSRDICQRGTSLTIQCQVDSQVTMMFWYRQQPGQSLTLIATANQGSEATYESGFVIDKFPISRPNLTFSTLTVSNMSPEDSSIYLCSVEWWGSNAEAFFGQGTRLTVV.

V usage is TRBV20-1 and J usage is TRBJ2-2; 8 bases line up with TRBD1. This CDR3 comprises 15 residues. Germline V gene data show CDR1 as DFQATT and CDR2 as SNEGSKA (reference sequence). V lost 0 bases and J lost 4; bases outside the gene matches: 4. CDR3 nucleotide sequence: TGCAGTGCTAGAGATCCGACAGGGGCCACCGGGGAGCTGTTTTTT. Protein sequence: CSARDPTGATGELFF.

This clonotype was counted once. This chain uses TRBV20-1 with TRBJ2-7; 10 positions match TRBD1. The germline V gene has CDR1 DFQATT and CDR2 SNEGSKA (reference sequence). The CDR3 runs to 18 residues. The V segment lost 4 bases and the J segment 10 bases; nucleotides outside the gene matches: 25. CDR3 region: CSATGRWGDRGLQEAQYF. In DNA, the CDR3 is TGCAGTGCTACGGGACGGTGGGGAGACAGGGGGCTTCAAGAGGCCCAGTACTTC.

V gene TRBV20-1 combines with J gene TRBJ2-3; 11 nucleotides agree with TRBD2. This CDR3 has 15 residues. The germline V gene encodes CDR1 DFQATT and CDR2 SNEGSKA (reference sequence). The V segment lost 3 bases and the J segment 5 bases; nucleotides outside the gene matches: 7. In nucleotides, the CDR3 is TGCAGTGCTAGTGCACTAGCGGGGGCAGGAGATACGCAGTATTTT. It yields the protein CSASALAGAGDTQYF.

This clonotype has only a few counts. The V gene is TRBV20-1, the J gene TRBJ2-7, with TRBD2 matching 13 bases. Germline lookup yields CDR1 DFQATT and CDR2 SNEGSKA (reference sequence). The CDR3 loop spans 17 amino acids. After removal of 0 bases from V and 3 bases from J, the junction contained 8 bases not matched to a gene. The DNA for the CDR3 is TGCAGTGCTAGAGATCCCGGGACTAGCGGGACCCTCTACGAGCAGTACTTC. Its protein product is CSARDPGTSGTLYEQYF.

This rearrangement joins TRBV28 to TRBJ1-2, with D possibly being TRBD1 (6 bases). The V and J ends lost 4 bases and 2 bases respectively, with 17 bases between them. Germline V lookup: CDR1 MDHEN, CDR2 SYDVKM. This CDR3 is 16 amino acids long. This CDR3 reads CASSSLGPGTNYGYTF. CDR3 nucleotides: TGTGCCAGCAGTTCCCTCGGACCAGGGACAAACTATGGCTACACCTTC.

The gene calls are TRBV7-2 and TRBJ2-3; D perhaps matches TRBD1 (5 bases). Trimming took off 5 bases at V and 14 bases at J, with 17 bases between the two ends. CDR3 size: 12 residues. CDR1 SGHTA and CDR2 FQGNSA come from the germline V gene. CDR3 bases: TGTGCCAGCAGCGGGTTTCAGGGTGATTGGTATTTT. It is translated as CASSGFQGDWYF.

V usage is TRBV20-1 and J usage is TRBJ1-4; D gene uncertain. The CDR3 runs to 13 residues. Looked up from germline, CDR1 is DFQATT and CDR2 is SNEGSKA (reference sequence). V was cut by 3 bases and J by 3 bases, with 8 bases left in between. In DNA form, the CDR3 reads TGCAGTGCTAGGGGTGCGGCTAATGAAAAACTGTTTTTT. Translated, it gives CSARGAANEKLFF.

This chain uses TRBV6-5 with TRBJ2-5; the D gene is possibly TRBD2 (6 bases). Germline CDR1 reads MNHEY; CDR2 reads SVGAGI. The CDR3 totals 14 residues. V lost 2 bases and J 6 bases, leaving 13 bases between the germline ends. The CDR3 spells CASSYASEGKTQYF. Here the CDR3 DNA reads TGTGCCAGCAGTTACGCTTCGGAGGGGAAGACCCAGTACTTC.

In its sample, this clonotype was seen a few times. The rearrangement links TRBV9 to TRBJ2-5, with D possibly TRBD2 on 5 matching bases. Trimming stripped 0 bases from V and 4 bases from J, with 7 bases between. The CDR3 is 13 residues long. In germline, CDR1 is SGDLS, CDR2 YYNGEE. This CDR3 is CASSVDGVETQYF. As DNA, the CDR3 is TGTGCCAGCAGCGTAGACGGGGTAGAGACCCAGTACTTC. Full variable domain (outside the CDR3, taken from reference TRBV9 and TRBJ2-5): DSGVTQTPKHLITATGQRVTLRCSPRSGDLSVYWYQQSLDQGLQFLIQYYNGEERAKGNILERFSAQQFPDLHSELNLSSLELGDSALYFCASSVDGVETQYFGPGTRLLVL.

This clonotype appeared a few times. The CDR3 DNA reads as TGTGCCAGCAGCACCCTGGACAGGGGGCTTGACTATGGCTACACCTTC. Translated: CASSTLDRGLDYGYTF. This chain links TRBV11-2 with TRBJ1-2; 11 bases fit TRBD1. CDR1 is SGHAT and CDR2 is FQNNGV in the germline V gene. The J segment lost 3 bases and the V segment lost 5 bases, leaving 8 bases of the junction unmatched. The CDR3 is 16 residues long.

The table lists this clonotype with a few counts. The chain carries TRBV2 and TRBJ2-1, with D possibly called TRBD1 or TRBD2 (6 bases each). The CDR3 is 15 residues long. With 6 bases removed from V and 5 bases from J, the gap between germline ends came to 17 bases. Per the germline V gene, CDR1 is SNHLY and CDR2 is FYNNEI. The CDR3 DNA follows: TGTGCCAGCAGGGTTGGGGGGCCATCTCACAATGAGCAGTTCTTC. Its protein product is CASRVGGPSHNEQFF. Full variable domain (remainder filled in from reference TRBV2 and TRBJ2-1): EPEVTQTPSHQVTQMGQEVILRCVPISNHLYFYWYRQILGQKVEFLVSFYNNEISEKSEIFDDQFSVERPDGSNFTLKIRSTKLEDSAMYFCASRVGGPSHNEQFFGPGTRLTVL.

The chain couples TRBV4-2 to TRBJ2-5, with 9 bases matching TRBD1. This CDR3 region has 18 residues. Germline V lookup: CDR1 LGHNA, CDR2 YNFKEQ. J gave up 4 bases and V 0 bases, and 12 bases lay outside the gene matches. The CDR3 region is CASSQEDRGGPRIETQYF. CDR3 DNA: TGTGCCAGCAGCCAAGAGGACAGGGGAGGCCCTCGGATAGAGACCCAGTACTTC.

CDR3 in DNA: TGTGCCAGCAGAAGGCCGGTAGCCTCTAAAGAGACCCAGTACTTC. This encodes CASRRPVASKETQYF. The genes are TRBV27 and TRBJ2-5, with D uncertain. Germline values: CDR1 MNHEY, CDR2 SMNVEV (reference sequence). Trimming removed 6 bases at V and 3 bases at J, with 17 bases between. The CDR3 contains 15 residues.